What follows is one T cell receptor beta chain and its context. Judged by its sample share, this clone qualifies as large (0.1 to 1%). Its antigen target is currently unknown. No base quality values were provided; no much bigger clone lies one nucleotide off. Other nucleotide sequences from this sample produce the same CDR3. This specimen comes from a study of metastatic and nonmetastatic thyroid tumors (TCRdb year 2020). Describing the broader study: For patients with malignant and with benign thyroid disease, the researchers compared repertoires between peripheral blood samples and tumor or nodule tissue samples.

Overall study results and their limits: In both blood and tumor samples, malignant tumors were reported to have significantly higher TCR beta diversity than benign nodules.

Libraries were built with PCR. Sequencing relied on an Illumina HiSeq 4000. High-throughput sequencing was used to profile the TCR beta-chain CDR3 region of every patient. As for the authors' bioinformatics: A classifier to discriminate distant-metastatic papillary thyroid cancer patients was built from CDR3 differences across clinicopathological groups. Repertoire diversity was assessed with the Shannon index, and tumor-blood repertoire similarity with the Morisita-Horn index. The public reads were reanalyzed by TCRdb: fastp trimming at Q25, MiXCR alignment, in-frame beta chains only. TCRdb's processing, not the authors', yielded these V and J calls. Recorded for this sample are approximately 20,000 clones; more than 15% of them occurred a single time. The ten largest clones represent under 20% of the sample. None of the patients had been given any treatment before thyroid surgery. The study retrospectively analysed patient clinical samples collected from about 2012 to 2019 using T-cell receptor beta sequencing.

The sequence derives from a female donor with papillary thyroid cancer or a benign thyroid nodule (not recorded which). Some clones in this sample may be carry-over from other donors' samples. The sample was blood.

DNA sequence: TGTGCCAGCAGTGACAGGGCCACCGGGGAGCTGTTTTTT. Its amino acids are CASSDRATGELFF. The sequence joins TRBV6-4 to TRBJ2-2; there is no confident call for the D gene. The germline V gene specifies MRHNA as CDR1 and SNTAGT as CDR2. The cysteine opens and the phenylalanine closes a CDR3 of 13 amino acids. The kept DNA is CDR3 alone, 39 bases in frame from the first base. Trimming costs V 2 bases and J 4 bases, and their ends lie 5 bases apart.